This T cell receptor beta chain was profiled in a study of blood T cells in healthy people across ages. The donors, aged about 6 to 100, were healthy Caucasians from Russia. A J-beta primer mix and a sample-barcoded 5' primer were used in a second PCR of roughly 7 to 12 cycles. Each CDR3 protein is one row after TCRdb ran MiXCR on the 5' RACE reads. The repertoire consists of roughly 800,000 distinct CDR3 sequences, with 58% occurring once and the leading ten covering roughly 22%. CDR1 and CDR2 (germline): KGHSH, LQKENI. Trimming shortened V by 3 bases and J by 10 bases, and 20 bases separated the two germline ends. The CDR3 covers 15 residues. As regards this clonotype: Its matching antigen is unknown.

Findings of the study overall: Roughly linearly, TCR beta diversity per million T cells fell as age increased.

Sample: blood. The rearrangement uses TRBV18 and TRBJ2-3; the D call may be TRBD1 or TRBD2 (5 bases each). This receptor was taken from a man aged 25-45 years in good health. The CDR3 coding sequence is TGTGCCAGCTCACCTGCGGAGGTCCGGGACGGTGCGCAGTATTTT. Residues: CASSPAEVRDGAQYF.